This passage covers 8 T cell receptor beta chains from one sample sequenced in a study of T cells in Graves' hyperthyroidism and ophthalmopathy. The source material, RNA transcripts, was used to amplify TCR beta CDR3 regions. The study used the HTBI primer set for a first-round RT-PCR of the TCR CDR3. TCRdb reanalysed the multiplex PCR reads using MiXCR and keeps one entry per CDR3 protein. The table lists roughly 110,000 distinct CDR3 sequences, about 15% of them singletons, with around two fifths in the top ten. The sequencing input was blood. These receptors originate from a woman aged 45-65 years with Graves' hyperthyroidism.

This chain uses TRBV12-3 or TRBV12-4 with TRBJ2-5; 14 nucleotides match TRBD2. Unmatched junction bases numbered 12, after V lost 5 bases and J lost 10 bases. This CDR3 region has 16 residues. CDR3 nucleotides: TGTGCCAGCAGTCGACTAGCGGGGGGGTCTTTAATGGGCCAGTACTTC. Translation gives CASSRLAGGSLMGQYF.

This clonotype was seen repeatedly, ten times or more. The V and J genes are TRBV24-1 and TRBJ1-2; D gene uncertain. V lost 0 bases and J 6 bases, leaving 7 bases between the germline ends. The germline V gene has CDR1 KGHDR and CDR2 SFDVKD. The CDR3 runs 13 residues. This chain's CDR3 is CATSDLNGDGYTF. The CDR3, as DNA: TGTGCCACCAGTGATTTGAATGGCGATGGCTACACCTTC.

This clonotype was counted a single time. With a much larger clone just one base away, this may be a read error. This sequence joins TRBV30 and TRBJ2-7, with unresolved D. CDR1 is GTSNPN and CDR2 is SVGIG in the germline V gene (reference sequence). The CDR3 runs to 12 residues. Trimming pared 2 bases from V and 0 bases from J, leaving 5 bases between. The CDR3 DNA sequence: TGTGCCTGGAGTCCCAGCTCCTACGAGCAGTACGTC. This sequence encodes CAWSPSSYEQYV.

The sample holds many counts of this clonotype. The chain is built from TRBV6-1 and TRBJ2-2, with D perhaps matching TRBD2 (6 bases). V lost 5 bases to trimming and J lost 3 bases, with 13 bases between them. CDR1 MNHNS and CDR2 SASEGT come from the germline V gene. This CDR3 contains 15 residues. The CDR3 is CASSPRERDTGELFF. The CDR3 coding sequence is TGTGCCAGCAGTCCTCGGGAGCGGGACACCGGGGAGCTGTTTTTT.

This clonotype was found many times. J is TRBJ2-2 and V is TRBV7-8, with TRBD2 identical over 11 bases. In germline, CDR1 is SGHVS, CDR2 FQNEAQ. CDR3 length equals 17 residues. J lost 6 bases, V lost 2 bases, and 8 bases had no gene match. In DNA, the CDR3 is TGTGCCAGCAGCTTACTGACTAGCGGGATGGTCGCCGGGGAGCTGTTTTTT. It translates to CASSLLTSGMVAGELFF.

The chain joins TRBV20-1 to TRBJ1-2; D ambiguous. The germline CDR1 and CDR2 sequences are DFQATT and SNEGSKA (reference sequence). The CDR3 totals 14 residues. V lost 1 base, J lost 3 bases, and 12 bases lay in between. CDR3 amino acids: CSARVEGSYYGYTF. The CDR3 region has the DNA TGCAGTGCTAGAGTTGAAGGGTCTTACTATGGCTACACCTTC.

This clonotype occurred many times. The gene calls are TRBV19 and TRBJ2-7; 9 positions agree with TRBD1. The CDR3 loop spans 16 amino acids. Germline V gene data show CDR1 as LNHDA and CDR2 as SQIVND (reference sequence). V gave up 3 bases and J gave up 5 bases; unmatched junction bases: 11. CDR3 amino acids: CASSMAWTGEGDEQYF. CDR3 coding DNA: TGTGCCAGTAGTATGGCCTGGACAGGGGAAGGGGACGAGCAGTACTTC. Supplemented by reference TRBV19 and TRBJ2-7, the full variable domain reads DGGITQSPKYLFRKEGQNVTLSCEQNLNHDAMYWYRQDPGQGLRLIYYSQIVNDFQKGDIAEGYSVSREKKESFPLTVTSAQKNPTAFYLCASSMAWTGEGDEQYFGPGTRLTVT.

This clonotype was counted at least ten times. The chain combines TRBV29-1 with TRBJ2-1; perhaps D is TRBD1 or TRBD2 (5 bases each). Trimming took 7 bases from V and 8 from J, leaving 24 bases between them. Germline values: CDR1 SQVTM, CDR2 ANQGSEA. This CDR3 has 15 residues. The CDR3 nucleotides are TGCAGCGCTAGTCCGGGACCCGATGTACTCTATGAGCAGTTCTTC. Translating gives CSASPGPDVLYEQFF.